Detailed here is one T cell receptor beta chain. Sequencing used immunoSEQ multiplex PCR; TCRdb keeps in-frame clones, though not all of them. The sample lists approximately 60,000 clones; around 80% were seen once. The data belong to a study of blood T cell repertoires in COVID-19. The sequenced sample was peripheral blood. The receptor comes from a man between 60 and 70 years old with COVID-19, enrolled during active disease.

The CDR3 coding sequence is TGCGCCAGCAGTCGCGGCGCAAACACCGGGGAGCTGTTTTTT. Amino acids: CASSRGANTGELFF. The chain recombines TRBV23-1 with TRBJ2-2; D remains unclear. TRBV23-1 is identified as an open reading frame with a role that is uncertain. Between the trimmed V and J ends, which lost 4 bases and 2 bases, there was a span of 8 bases. This CDR3 spans 14 amino acids.